The clone carrying this T cell receptor beta chain was counted many times. Stated time point: pre-sensitization, week 0. Treatment meaning: therapeutic diphenylcyclopropenone sensitization with weekly scalp DPC. TCRdb passed the RACE reads through MiXCR, listing each CDR3 protein once. This table has tens of thousands of distinct CDR3 sequences, around 7% appearing once. The entry originates in a study of human T cells and chemical hapten exposure. Germline assignment: CDR1 MNHNY and CDR2 SVGAGI (reference sequence). The CDR3 consists of 15 residues. Deletions cut 6 bases from V and 6 bases from J, with 20 bases between.

This clonotype was sampled from a woman in her thirties with alopecia areata. Some clones in this sample may be carry-over from other donors' samples. V usage is TRBV6-6 and J usage is TRBJ1-1; D call uncertain. This material consisted of whole blood, taken in connection with sensitization to the hapten diphenylcyclopropenone (DPC). This chain's CDR3 is CASRSPAGPSAEAFF. The DNA for the CDR3 is TGTGCCAGCAGAAGCCCCGCCGGACCCTCGGCTGAAGCTTTCTTT.